This entry lists 8 T cell receptor beta chains sequenced from one sample in a study of blood T cell repertoires in COVID-19. Clones were sequenced by immunoSEQ multiplex PCR, and TCRdb holds only the in-frame ones, with some missing. Altogether approximately 220,000 clones are present, 80% to 90% being singletons, with the ten largest covering more than 8%. Sequenced input: peripheral blood. Receptors were obtained from a woman aged 50 to 60 with acute or convalescent COVID-19.

The rearrangement uses TRBV18 and TRBJ2-2; D is ambiguous. Between the trimmed V and J ends, which lost 3 bases and 1 base, there was a span of 6 bases. Germline V gene lookup returns CDR1 KGHSH and CDR2 LQKENI. The CDR3 is 14 amino acids. Here the CDR3 reads CASSPLRNTGELFF. The CDR3, as DNA: TGTGCCAGCTCACCCCTACGGAACACCGGGGAGCTGTTTTTT.

V is TRBV27 and J is TRBJ2-7, with TRBD2 identical over 8 bases. Germline CDR1 reads MNHEY; CDR2 reads SMNVEV (reference sequence). The V segment lost 6 bases and the J segment 4 bases; nucleotides outside the gene matches: 17. This CDR3 comprises 17 residues. DNA for the CDR3: TGTGCCAGCAGCTCCCGCATCACAAGCGGGAGCCAGTACGAGCAGTACTTC. Translated: CASSSRITSGSQYEQYF.

CDR3 in amino acids: CASSSRDFQETQYF. The CDR3 DNA is TGTGCCAGCAGCTCCCGGGACTTCCAAGAGACCCAGTACTTC. This chain connects TRBV6-5 to TRBJ2-5, with a weak D call TRBD2 (6 bases). V shed 6 bases and J shed 1 base, with 12 bases lying between them. CDR3 length: 14 residues. Germline V gene sequence: CDR1 MNHEY, CDR2 SVGAGI.

The V call is TRBV6-5, the J call TRBJ1-1; TRBD1 is a possible D gene (5 bases). V was pared by 5 bases and J by 4 bases, with 11 bases between. Germline V gene data show CDR1 as MNHEY and CDR2 as SVGAGI. The CDR3 runs to 13 residues. CDR3 amino acids: CASSLRQFTEAFF. CDR3 DNA sequence: TGTGCCAGCAGTCTCAGACAGTTCACTGAAGCTTTCTTT.

The gene calls are TRBV3-1 (or the pseudogene TRBV3-2) and TRBJ2-4; possibly TRBD1 for D (5 bases). Germline V gives CDR1 LGHDT, CDR2 YNNKEL (reference sequence). The CDR3 contains 14 residues. Deletions cut 0 bases from V and 8 bases from J, with 11 bases between. CDR3 loop: CASSQDIRADIQYF. For the CDR3, the DNA is TGTGCCAGCAGCCAAGATATCAGGGCTGACATTCAGTACTTC.

This chain links TRBV11-1 with TRBJ2-1; TRBD2 is a possible D gene (6 bases). This CDR3 has 15 residues. Trimming left V 6 bases short and J 4 bases short, with 16 bases between. Germline V gene lookup returns CDR1 SGHAT and CDR2 FQDESV (reference sequence). CDR3 in amino acids: CASSWRDRPYNEQFF. The CDR3 DNA reads as TGTGCCAGCAGTTGGCGGGACCGTCCATACAATGAGCAGTTCTTC.

V is TRBV7-9 and J is TRBJ1-1; maybe TRBD1 (5 bases). The CDR3 length is 16 residues. Germline CDR1 SEHNR, CDR2 FQNEAQ (reference sequence). The V end lost 1 base, the J end lost 9 bases, and 21 bases lay between the germline ends. Here the CDR3 reads CASSLDLVLSGTQAFF. The CDR3 DNA is TGTGCCAGCAGCTTAGATCTGGTATTGAGCGGGACCCAAGCTTTCTTT.

The rearrangement uses TRBV27 and TRBJ2-2, with D perhaps TRBD2 (6 bases). This CDR3 is 14 amino acids long. V was cut by 5 bases and J by 6 bases, with 13 bases left in between. Germline V gene lookup returns CDR1 MNHEY and CDR2 SMNVEV (reference sequence). This CDR3 is CASSPDPGAGELFF. As DNA, the CDR3 is TGTGCCAGCAGTCCAGACCCGGGGGCCGGGGAGCTGTTTTTT.